This T cell receptor (beta chain) derives from a study of blood T cell repertoires in COVID-19. Overall study: From the United States, Italy and Spain came samples of acute and convalescent COVID-19. The analysed material was cDNA or gDNA that came from T cells, B-cell-depleted T cells, or PBMCs.

The J segment lost 5 bases and the V segment lost 0 bases, leaving 13 bases of the junction unmatched. CDR1 and CDR2 from the germline V gene are KGHDR and SFDVKD. The CDR3 has 18 residues. In the original workflow: For nucleated cells, counts were estimated from reference gene primer amplification. Measured with immunoSEQ multiplex PCR; TCRdb has only the in-frame clones, and not every one. That table furnishes V, J and clone size, whereas the DNA furnished D and trimming. The data hold over 35,000 clones, with approximately 86% observed a single time. This TCR was recovered from a human donor in a cohort sampled during active COVID-19. J is TRBJ2-5 and V is TRBV24-1; 8 bases are shared with TRBD1. The sample was peripheral blood. Written as DNA, the CDR3 is TGTGCCACCAGTGATTTGCACTCGGGGACAGGCCTCGGCGAGACCCAGTACTTC. It encodes CATSDLHSGTGLGETQYF.